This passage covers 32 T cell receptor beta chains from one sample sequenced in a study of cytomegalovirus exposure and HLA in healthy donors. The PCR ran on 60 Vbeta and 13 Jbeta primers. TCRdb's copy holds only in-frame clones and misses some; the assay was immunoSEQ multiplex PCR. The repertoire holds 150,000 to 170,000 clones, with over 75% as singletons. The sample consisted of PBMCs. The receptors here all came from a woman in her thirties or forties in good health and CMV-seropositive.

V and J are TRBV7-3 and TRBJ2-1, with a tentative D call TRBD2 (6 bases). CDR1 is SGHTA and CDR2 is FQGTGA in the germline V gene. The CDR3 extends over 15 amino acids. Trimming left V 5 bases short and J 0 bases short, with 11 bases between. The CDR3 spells CASSPAGSSYNEQFF. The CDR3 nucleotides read TGTGCCAGCAGCCCAGCGGGTAGCTCCTACAATGAGCAGTTCTTC.

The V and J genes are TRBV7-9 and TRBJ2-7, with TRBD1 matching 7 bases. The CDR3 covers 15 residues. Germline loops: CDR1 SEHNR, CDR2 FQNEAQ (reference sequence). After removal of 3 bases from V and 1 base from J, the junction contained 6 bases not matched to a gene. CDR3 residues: CASSLGQITSYEQYF. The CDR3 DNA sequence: TGTGCCAGCAGCTTGGGACAGATAACTTCCTACGAGCAGTACTTC.

CDR3 amino acids: CASSKTSGAYEQYF. CDR3 in DNA: TGTGCCAGCAGTAAGACTAGCGGGGCCTACGAGCAGTACTTC. The chain combines TRBV27 with TRBJ2-7; 11 bases line up with TRBD2. CDR1 MNHEY and CDR2 SMNVEV come from the germline V gene (reference sequence). The CDR3 consists of 14 residues. V was clipped by 5 bases and J by 2 bases; unmatched bases: 2.

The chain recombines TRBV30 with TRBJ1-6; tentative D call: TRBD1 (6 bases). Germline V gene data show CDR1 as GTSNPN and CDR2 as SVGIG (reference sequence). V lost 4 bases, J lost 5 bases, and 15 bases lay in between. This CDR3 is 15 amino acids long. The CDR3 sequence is CAWTPGGMDNSPLHF. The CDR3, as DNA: TGTGCCTGGACTCCGGGGGGCATGGATAATTCACCCCTCCACTTT.

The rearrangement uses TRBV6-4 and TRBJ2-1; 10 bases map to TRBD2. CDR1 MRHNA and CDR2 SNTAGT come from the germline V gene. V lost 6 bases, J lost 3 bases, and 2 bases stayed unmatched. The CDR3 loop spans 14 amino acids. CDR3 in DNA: TGTGCCAGCAGCCCTAGCGGGGGCTACAATGAGCAGTTCTTC. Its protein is CASSPSGGYNEQFF.

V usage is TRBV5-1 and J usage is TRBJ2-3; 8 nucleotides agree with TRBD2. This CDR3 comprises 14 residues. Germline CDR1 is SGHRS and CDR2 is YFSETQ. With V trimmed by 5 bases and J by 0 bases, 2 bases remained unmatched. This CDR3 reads CASRGGGSTDTQYF. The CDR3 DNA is TGCGCCAGCAGGGGCGGGGGGAGCACAGATACGCAGTATTTT.

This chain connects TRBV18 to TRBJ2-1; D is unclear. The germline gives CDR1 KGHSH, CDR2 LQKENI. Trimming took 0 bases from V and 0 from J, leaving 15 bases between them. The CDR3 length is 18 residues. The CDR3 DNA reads TGTGCCAGCTCACCACCGCCCCTAAGAGCGAGCTCCTACAATGAGCAGTTCTTC. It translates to CASSPPPLRASSYNEQFF.

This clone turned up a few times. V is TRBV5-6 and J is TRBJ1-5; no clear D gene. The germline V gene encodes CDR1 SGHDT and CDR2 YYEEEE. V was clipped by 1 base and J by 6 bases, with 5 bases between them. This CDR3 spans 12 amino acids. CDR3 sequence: CASSLLSQPQHF. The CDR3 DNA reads TGTGCCAGCAGCTTGTTGAGTCAGCCCCAGCATTTT.

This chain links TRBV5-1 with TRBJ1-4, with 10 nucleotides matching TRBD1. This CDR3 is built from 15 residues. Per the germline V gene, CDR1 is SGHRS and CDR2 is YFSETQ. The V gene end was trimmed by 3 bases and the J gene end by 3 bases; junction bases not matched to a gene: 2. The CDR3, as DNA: TGCGCCAGCAGCTCAGGACAGGGGGCTAATGAAAAACTGTTTTTT. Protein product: CASSSGQGANEKLFF.

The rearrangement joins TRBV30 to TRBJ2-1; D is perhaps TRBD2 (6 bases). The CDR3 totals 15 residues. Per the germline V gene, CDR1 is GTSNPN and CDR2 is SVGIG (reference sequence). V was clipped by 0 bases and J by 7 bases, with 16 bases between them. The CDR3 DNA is TGTGCCTGGAGTGTAGGCCTAGCGCTCAGGAATGAGCAGTTCTTC. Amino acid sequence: CAWSVGLALRNEQFF.

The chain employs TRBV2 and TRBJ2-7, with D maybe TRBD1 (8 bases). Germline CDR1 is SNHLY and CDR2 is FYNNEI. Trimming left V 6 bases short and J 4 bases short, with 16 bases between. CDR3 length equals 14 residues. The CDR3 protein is CASRTPQGGYEQYF. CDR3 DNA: TGTGCCAGCAGGACCCCACAGGGGGGGTACGAGCAGTACTTC.

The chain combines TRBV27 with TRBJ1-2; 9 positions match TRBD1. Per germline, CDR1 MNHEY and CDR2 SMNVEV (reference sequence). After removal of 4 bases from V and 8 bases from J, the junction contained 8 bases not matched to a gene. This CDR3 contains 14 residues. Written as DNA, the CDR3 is TGTGCCAGCAGTTCTACAGGGGGCGCAAGGGGCTACACCTTC. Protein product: CASSSTGGARGYTF.

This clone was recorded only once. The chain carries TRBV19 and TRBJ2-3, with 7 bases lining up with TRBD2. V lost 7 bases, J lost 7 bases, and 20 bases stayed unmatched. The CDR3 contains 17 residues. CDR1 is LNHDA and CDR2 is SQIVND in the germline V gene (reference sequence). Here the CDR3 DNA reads TGTGCCAGTACCGCTAGGTCTAGCGGACCGCGGGGGTATACGCAGTATTTT. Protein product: CASTARSSGPRGYTQYF.

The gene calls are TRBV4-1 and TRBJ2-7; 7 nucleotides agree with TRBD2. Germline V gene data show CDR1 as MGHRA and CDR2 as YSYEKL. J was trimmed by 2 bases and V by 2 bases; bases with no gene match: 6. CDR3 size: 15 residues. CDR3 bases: TGCGCCAGCAGCCAACAAGCGGGGCTTACCTACGAGCAGTACTTC. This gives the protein CASSQQAGLTYEQYF.

This chain's CDR3 is CASSSTRDRDNEQFF. DNA of the CDR3: TGCGCCAGCAGCTCCACCCGGGACAGGGACAATGAGCAGTTCTTC. J is TRBJ2-1 and V is TRBV4-1, with TRBD1 matching over 9 bases. Germline V gene lookup returns CDR1 MGHRA and CDR2 YSYEKL. V dropped 5 bases and J dropped 5; count of bases not matched to a gene: 7. The CDR3 spans 15 residues.

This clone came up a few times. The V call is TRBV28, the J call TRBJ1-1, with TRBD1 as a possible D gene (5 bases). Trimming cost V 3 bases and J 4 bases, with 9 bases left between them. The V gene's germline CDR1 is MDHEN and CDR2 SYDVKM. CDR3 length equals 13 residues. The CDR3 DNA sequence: TGTGCCAGCAGTTTGCAGGGAAGCACTGAAGCTTTCTTT. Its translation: CASSLQGSTEAFF.

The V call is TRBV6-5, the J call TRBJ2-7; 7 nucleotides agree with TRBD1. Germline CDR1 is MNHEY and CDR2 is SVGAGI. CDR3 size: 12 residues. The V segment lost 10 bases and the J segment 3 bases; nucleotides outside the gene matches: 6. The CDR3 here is CATGQRSYEQYF. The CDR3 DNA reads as TGTGCCACGGGACAGCGAAGCTACGAGCAGTACTTC.

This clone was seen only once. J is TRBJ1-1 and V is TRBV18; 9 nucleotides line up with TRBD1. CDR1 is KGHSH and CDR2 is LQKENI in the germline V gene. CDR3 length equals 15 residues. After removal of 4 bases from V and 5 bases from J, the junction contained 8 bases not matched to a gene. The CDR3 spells CASSRAGTGKTEAFF. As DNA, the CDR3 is TGTGCCAGCTCACGGGCGGGGACAGGGAAGACTGAAGCTTTCTTT.

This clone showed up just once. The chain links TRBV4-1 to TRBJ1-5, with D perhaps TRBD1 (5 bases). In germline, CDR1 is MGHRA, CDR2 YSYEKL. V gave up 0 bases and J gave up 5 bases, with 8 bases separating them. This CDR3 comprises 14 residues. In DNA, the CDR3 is TGCGCCAGCAGCCAAGACGCAGGGTATCAGCCCCAGCATTTT. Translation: CASSQDAGYQPQHF.

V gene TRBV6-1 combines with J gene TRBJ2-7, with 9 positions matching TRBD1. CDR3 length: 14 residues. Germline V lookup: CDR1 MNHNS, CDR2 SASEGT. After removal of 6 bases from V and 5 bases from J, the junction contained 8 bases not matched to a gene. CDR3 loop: CASRGPGQGHEQYF. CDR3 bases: TGTGCCAGCAGGGGGCCGGGACAGGGCCACGAGCAGTACTTC.

The CDR3 region has the DNA TGTGCCAGCAGCCCCGTAAAAGAGACAGGGGTGGAGACCCAGTACTTC. Translating it yields CASSPVKETGVETQYF. This chain links TRBV7-3 with TRBJ2-5; TRBD1 matches at 8 bases. This CDR3 is built from 16 residues. The V and J ends lost 5 bases and 5 bases, in that order; junction bases with no gene match: 13. Germline V gene lookup returns CDR1 SGHTA and CDR2 FQGTGA.

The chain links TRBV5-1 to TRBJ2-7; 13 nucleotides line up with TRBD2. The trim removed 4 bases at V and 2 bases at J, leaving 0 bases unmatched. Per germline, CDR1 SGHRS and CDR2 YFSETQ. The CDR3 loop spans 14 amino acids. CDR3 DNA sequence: TGCGCCAGCAGCACTAGCGGGAGGGCCTACGAGCAGTACTTC. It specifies CASSTSGRAYEQYF.

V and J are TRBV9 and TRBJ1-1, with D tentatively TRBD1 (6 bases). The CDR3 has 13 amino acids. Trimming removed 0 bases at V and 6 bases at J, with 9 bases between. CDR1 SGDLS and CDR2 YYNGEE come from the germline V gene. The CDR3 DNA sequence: TGTGCCAGCAGCGTAGACAGGGCTTCTGAAGCTTTCTTT. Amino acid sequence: CASSVDRASEAFF.

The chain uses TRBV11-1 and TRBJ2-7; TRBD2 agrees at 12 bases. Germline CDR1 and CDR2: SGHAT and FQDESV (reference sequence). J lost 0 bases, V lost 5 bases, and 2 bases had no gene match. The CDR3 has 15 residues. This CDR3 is CASSRTSGNSYEQYF. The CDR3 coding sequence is TGTGCCAGCAGCCGGACTAGCGGGAACTCCTACGAGCAGTACTTC.

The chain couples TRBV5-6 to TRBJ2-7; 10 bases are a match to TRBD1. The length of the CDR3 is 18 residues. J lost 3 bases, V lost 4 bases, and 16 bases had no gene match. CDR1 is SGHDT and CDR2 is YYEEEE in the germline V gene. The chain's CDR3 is CASSGEDGQGVFGYEQYF. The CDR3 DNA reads TGTGCCAGCAGCGGAGAGGACGGACAGGGGGTATTCGGCTACGAGCAGTACTTC.

The CDR3: CASSDLAWDTQYF. CDR3 nucleotides: TGCGCCAGCAGTGATTTAGCCTGGGATACGCAGTATTTT. V usage is TRBV10-1 and J usage is TRBJ2-3; D ambiguous. The CDR3 loop spans 13 amino acids. Germline loops: CDR1 WNHNN, CDR2 SYGVQD (reference sequence). V lost 3 bases to trimming and J lost 6 bases, with 10 bases between them.

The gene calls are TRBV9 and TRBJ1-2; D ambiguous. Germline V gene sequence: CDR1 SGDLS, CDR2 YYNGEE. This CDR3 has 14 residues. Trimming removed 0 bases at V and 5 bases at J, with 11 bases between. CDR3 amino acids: CASSVDLQAYGYTF. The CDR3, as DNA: TGTGCCAGCAGCGTAGATCTCCAGGCGTATGGCTACACCTTC.

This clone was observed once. The CDR3 protein is CASSDPGGGDTQYF. DNA for the CDR3: TGTGCCAGCAGTGACCCAGGAGGCGGAGATACGCAGTATTTT. The chain carries TRBV6-1 and TRBJ2-3, with TRBD2 as a possible D gene (5 bases). Deletions cut 3 bases from V and 5 bases from J, with 12 bases between. From germline, CDR1 is MNHNS and CDR2 SASEGT. This CDR3 is 14 amino acids long.

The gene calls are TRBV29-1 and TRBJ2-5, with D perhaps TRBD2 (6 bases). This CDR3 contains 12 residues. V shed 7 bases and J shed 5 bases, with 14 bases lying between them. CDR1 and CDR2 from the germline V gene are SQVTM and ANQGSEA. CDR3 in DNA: TGCAGCGCTGGGGACCGGGAGGAGACCCAGTACTTC. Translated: CSAGDREETQYF.

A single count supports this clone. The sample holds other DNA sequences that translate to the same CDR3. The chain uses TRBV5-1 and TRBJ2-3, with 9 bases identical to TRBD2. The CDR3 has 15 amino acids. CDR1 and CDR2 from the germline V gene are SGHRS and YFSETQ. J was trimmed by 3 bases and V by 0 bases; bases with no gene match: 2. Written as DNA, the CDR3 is TGCGCCAGCAGCTTGGGGCTAGCGGGAACAGATACGCAGTATTTT. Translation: CASSLGLAGTDTQYF.

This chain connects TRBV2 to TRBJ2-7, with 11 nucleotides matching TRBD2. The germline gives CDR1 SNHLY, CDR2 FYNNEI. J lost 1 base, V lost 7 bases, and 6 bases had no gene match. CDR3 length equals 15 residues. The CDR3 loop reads CASNPLAGGSYEQYF. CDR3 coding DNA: TGTGCCAGCAACCCTTTAGCGGGAGGGTCCTACGAGCAGTACTTC.

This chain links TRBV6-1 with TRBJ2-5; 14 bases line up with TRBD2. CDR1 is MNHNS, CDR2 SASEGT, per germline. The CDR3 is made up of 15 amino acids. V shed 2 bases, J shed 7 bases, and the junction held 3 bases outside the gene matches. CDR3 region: CASSEKTSGRGTQYF. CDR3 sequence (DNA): TGTGCCAGCAGTGAAAAGACTAGCGGGAGGGGGACCCAGTACTTC.